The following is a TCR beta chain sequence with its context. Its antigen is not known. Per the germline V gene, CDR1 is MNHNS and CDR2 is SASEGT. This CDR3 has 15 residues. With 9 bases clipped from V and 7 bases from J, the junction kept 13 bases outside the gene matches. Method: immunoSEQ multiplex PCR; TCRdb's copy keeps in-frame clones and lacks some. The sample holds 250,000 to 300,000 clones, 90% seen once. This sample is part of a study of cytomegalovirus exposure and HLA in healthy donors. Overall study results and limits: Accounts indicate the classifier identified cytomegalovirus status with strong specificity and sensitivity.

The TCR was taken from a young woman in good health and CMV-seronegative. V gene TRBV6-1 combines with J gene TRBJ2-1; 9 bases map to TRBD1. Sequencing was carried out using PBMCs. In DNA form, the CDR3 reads TGTGCCAGAACGCTCCCGGGACAGGGACAAAATGAGCAGTTCTTC. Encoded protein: CARTLPGQGQNEQFF.